Each of the 16 T cell receptor beta chains below was sequenced from the same sample in a study of blood T cell repertoires in COVID-19. Profiling relied on immunoSEQ multiplex PCR, and the TCRdb table lists in-frame clones only, not all of them. The data contain some 180,000 clones, 90% of them singletons. Material for sequencing was peripheral blood. Source of these receptors: a man aged 45-65 years with acute or convalescent COVID-19.

The chain combines TRBV27 with TRBJ2-2; D is undetermined. Germline V gene lookup returns CDR1 MNHEY and CDR2 SMNVEV (reference sequence). Trimming took 3 bases from V and 5 from J, leaving 4 bases between them. CDR3 length equals 12 residues. CDR3: CASSFRTGELFF. The CDR3 DNA sequence: TGTGCCAGCAGTTTCCGGACCGGGGAGCTGTTTTTT.

The rearrangement uses TRBV18 and TRBJ1-4; D unresolved. V lost 2 bases to trimming and J lost 8 bases, with 6 bases between them. CDR1 and CDR2 (germline): KGHSH, LQKENI. This CDR3 contains 12 residues. The CDR3 reads CASSPAGEKLFF. In DNA, the CDR3 is TGTGCCAGCTCACCAGCAGGCGAAAAACTGTTTTTT. Full variable domain (remainder filled in from reference TRBV18 and TRBJ1-4): NAGVMQNPRHLVRRRGQEARLRCSPMKGHSHVYWYRQLPEEGLKFMVYLQKENIIDESGMPKERFSAEFPKEGPSILRIQQVVRGDSAAYFCASSPAGEKLFFGSGTQLSVL.

This clone was recorded once. The chain has TRBV18 and TRBJ2-3; tentatively, D is TRBD2 (6 bases). Germline V gene lookup returns CDR1 KGHSH and CDR2 LQKENI. The V gene lost 1 base and the J gene lost 2 bases, with 13 bases spanning the gap. The CDR3 contains 16 residues. The CDR3: CASSPQEGRITDTQYF. CDR3 sequence (DNA): TGTGCCAGCTCACCACAGGAGGGCAGAATCACAGATACGCAGTATTTT.

The rearrangement links TRBV6-5 to TRBJ1-5, with 9 nucleotides matching TRBD1. Unmatched junction bases numbered 6, after V lost 5 bases and J lost 7 bases. Germline values: CDR1 MNHEY, CDR2 SVGAGI. The CDR3 totals 14 residues. In DNA, the CDR3 is TGTGCCAGCAGTCAGACAGGGGGTGGACAGCCCCAGCATTTT. Amino acids: CASSQTGGGQPQHF.

About this clone: In the same sample, other DNA sequences code for this CDR3. V gene TRBV19 combines with J gene TRBJ2-1; 10 bases agree with TRBD2. From germline, CDR1 is LNHDA and CDR2 SQIVND (reference sequence). This CDR3 is 13 amino acids long. Trimming at V came to 9 bases and at J to 8 bases, leaving 7 bases not matched to a gene. CDR3 coding DNA: TGTGCCAGCCGACTAGCGGGCCGTGATGAGCAGTTCTTC. Its translation is CASRLAGRDEQFF.

The genes are TRBV28 and TRBJ2-1; TRBD2 might be the D (6 bases). Germline-derived CDR1 and CDR2 are MDHEN and SYDVKM. Trimming cost V 3 bases and J 5 bases, with 17 bases left between them. The CDR3 length is 16 residues. In nucleotides, the CDR3 is TGTGCCAGCAGTTTTTCCCCCGGGACTCCCAACAATGAGCAGTTCTTC. As protein: CASSFSPGTPNNEQFF.

This sequence joins TRBV21-1 and TRBJ2-7; TRBD2 reflects the table's D call only, with no check against the DNA. TRBV21-1 is a known pseudogene. CDR3 length equals 17 residues. Written as DNA, the CDR3 is TGTGCCACCCCTTCCCTACGGGGGGGTGGTAGAACCTACGAGCAGTACTTC. It yields the protein CATPSLRGGGRTYEQYF.

The genes are TRBV29-1 and TRBJ2-6; TRBD2 agrees at 8 bases. With 1 base clipped from V and 2 bases from J, the junction kept 7 bases outside the gene matches. The CDR3 is 17 amino acids. Germline CDR1 reads SQVTM; CDR2 reads ANQGSEA. The chain's CDR3 is CSVEVRGRSPGANVLTF. The CDR3 nucleotides read TGCAGCGTTGAAGTGCGCGGGAGGTCCCCTGGGGCCAACGTCCTGACTTTC.

This clone turned up a few times. The chain joins TRBV28 to TRBJ1-4; maybe TRBD1 (6 bases). The CDR3 contains 16 residues. With 5 bases removed from V and 5 bases from J, the gap between germline ends came to 18 bases. CDR1 and CDR2 from the germline V gene are MDHEN and SYDVKM. Here the CDR3 reads CASSAPQGQLNEKLFF. CDR3 nucleotides: TGTGCCAGCAGTGCCCCGCAGGGGCAACTCAATGAAAAACTGTTTTTT.

The chain employs TRBV11-1 and TRBJ2-7, with D perhaps matching TRBD1 (5 bases). This CDR3 is 12 amino acids long. Germline V gives CDR1 SGHAT, CDR2 FQDESV (reference sequence). The V and J ends lost 5 bases and 4 bases respectively, with 9 bases between them. CDR3 sequence: CASSGQGYEQYV. CDR3 nucleotide sequence: TGTGCCAGCAGCGGTCAGGGTTACGAGCAGTACGTC.

J is TRBJ1-4 and V is TRBV6-6; a possible D gene is TRBD1 (5 bases). Germline CDR1 and CDR2: MNHNY and SVGAGI (reference sequence). Trimming left V 2 bases short and J 7 bases short, with 8 bases between. This CDR3 has 13 residues. CDR3 bases: TGTGCCAGCAGTTACGTGGGGCTTGAAAAACTGTTTTTT. It yields the protein CASSYVGLEKLFF.

The V and J genes are TRBV10-3 and TRBJ2-2; 8 positions match TRBD1. Germline CDR1 reads ENHRY; CDR2 reads SYGVKD. V shed 5 bases and J 3 bases; nucleotides not matched to a gene: 5. The CDR3 is made up of 15 amino acids. CDR3 in amino acids: CAISSGGADTGELFF. CDR3 DNA: TGTGCCATCAGTTCAGGGGGCGCGGACACCGGGGAGCTGTTTTTT.

This clone was found once. This chain links TRBV19 with TRBJ1-6; possibly TRBD1 for D (5 bases). With 7 bases removed from V and 16 bases from J, the gap between germline ends came to 20 bases. The CDR3 length is 13 residues. The germline V gene has CDR1 LNHDA and CDR2 SQIVND (reference sequence). The CDR3 nucleotides are TGTGCCAGTACCTATCGGCCCAGGGAAGAACTCCACTTT. Its protein is CASTYRPREELHF.

CDR3 amino acids: CASSYSIQGSQHF. The CDR3 nucleotides are TGTGCCAGCAGTTACTCGATACAGGGGTCCCAGCATTTT. The J gene is TRBJ1-5, the V gene TRBV6-5, with 7 bases identical to TRBD1. The trim removed 0 bases at V and 11 bases at J, leaving 4 bases unmatched. The CDR3 consists of 13 residues. Germline V lookup: CDR1 MNHEY, CDR2 SVGAGI.

The chain combines TRBV18 with TRBJ2-7; 14 nucleotides align to TRBD2. Germline V gene lookup returns CDR1 KGHSH and CDR2 LQKENI. The CDR3 loop spans 14 amino acids. The junction had 6 bases not matched to a gene; V was cut back by 8 bases and J by 6 bases. The CDR3 protein is CASQGLAGAGEQYF. CDR3 nucleotide sequence: TGTGCCAGCCAGGGACTAGCGGGAGCAGGCGAGCAGTACTTC.

V usage is TRBV6-5 and J usage is TRBJ1-2; unclear D gene. The CDR3 extends over 14 amino acids. Trimming took 6 bases from V and 5 from J, leaving 16 bases between them. Germline CDR1 reads MNHEY; CDR2 reads SVGAGI. DNA for the CDR3: TGTGCCAGCAGCCAGAAACCCCGTTTGTATGGCTACACCTTC. Its translation: CASSQKPRLYGYTF.